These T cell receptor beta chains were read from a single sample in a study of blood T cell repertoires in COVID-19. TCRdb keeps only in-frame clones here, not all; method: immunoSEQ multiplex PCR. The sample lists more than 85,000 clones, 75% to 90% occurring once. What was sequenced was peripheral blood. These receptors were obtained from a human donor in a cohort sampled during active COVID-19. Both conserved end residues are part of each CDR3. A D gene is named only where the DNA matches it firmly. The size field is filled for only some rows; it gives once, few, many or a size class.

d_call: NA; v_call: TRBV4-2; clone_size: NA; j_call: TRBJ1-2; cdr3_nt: TGTGCCAGCAGCCAAGATTTTACCAGGGCCTATGGCTACACCTTC; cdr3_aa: CASSQDFTRAYGYTF
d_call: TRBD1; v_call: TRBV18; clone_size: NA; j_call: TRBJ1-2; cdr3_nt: TGTGCCAGCTCACCACAGGGGGCGTATAATGGCTACACCTTC; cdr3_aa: CASSPQGAYNGYTF
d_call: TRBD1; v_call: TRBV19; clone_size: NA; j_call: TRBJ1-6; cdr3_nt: TGTGCCAGTCACGGACAGGGGACGGGTAATTCACCCCTCCACTTT; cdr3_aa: CASHGQGTGNSPLHF
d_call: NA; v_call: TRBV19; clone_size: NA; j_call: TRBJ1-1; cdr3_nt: TGTGCCAGTAGTCCAAGGGGGAACACTGAAGCTTTCTTT; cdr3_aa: CASSPRGNTEAFF
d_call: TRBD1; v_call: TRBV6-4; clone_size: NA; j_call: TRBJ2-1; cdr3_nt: TGTGCCAGCAGTCCGACAGGGGCATACAATGAGCAGTTCTTC; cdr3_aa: CASSPTGAYNEQFF
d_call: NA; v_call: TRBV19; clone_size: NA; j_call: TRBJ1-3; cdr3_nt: TGTGCCAGTAGTATGGGGGGGGCATTATTTGGAAACACCATATATTTT; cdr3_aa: CASSMGGALFGNTIYF
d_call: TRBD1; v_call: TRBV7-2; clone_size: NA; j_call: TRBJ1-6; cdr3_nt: TGTGCCAGCACACAGGGGGCGGGCTGGAATTCACCCCTCCACTTT; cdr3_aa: CASTQGAGWNSPLHF
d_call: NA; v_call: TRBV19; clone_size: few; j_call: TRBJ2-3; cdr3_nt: TGTGCCAGTAGTATTACAGTAACCACAGATACGCAGTATTTT; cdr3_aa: CASSITVTTDTQYF
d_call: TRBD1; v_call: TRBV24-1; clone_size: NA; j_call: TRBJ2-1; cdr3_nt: TGTGCCACCAGTGACCCGGACAGGCTGAACAATGAGCAGTTCTTC; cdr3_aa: CATSDPDRLNNEQFF
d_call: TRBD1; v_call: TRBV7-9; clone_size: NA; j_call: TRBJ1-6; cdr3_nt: TGTGCCAGCAGCCTACCGGGACAGGGTTCACCCCTCCACTTT; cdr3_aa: CASSLPGQGSPLHF
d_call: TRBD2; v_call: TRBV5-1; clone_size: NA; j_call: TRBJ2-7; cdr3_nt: TGCGCCAGCAGCTTGGCTAGCGGGGGGGCAACCGAGCAGTACTTC; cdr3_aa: CASSLASGGATEQYF
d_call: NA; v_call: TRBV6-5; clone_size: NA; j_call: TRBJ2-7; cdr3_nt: TGTGCCAGCAGTTACTCGAGAGGTACCGGACTCTACGAGCAGTACTTC; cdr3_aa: CASSYSRGTGLYEQYF
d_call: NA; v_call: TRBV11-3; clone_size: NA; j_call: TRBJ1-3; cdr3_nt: TGTGCCAGCAGCTTGGGCCAGGTGGACACCATATATTTT; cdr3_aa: CASSLGQVDTIYF
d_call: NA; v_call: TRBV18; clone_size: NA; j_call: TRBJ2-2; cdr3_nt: TGTGCCAGCTCACCCGGACAGTATGTAGGGGAGCTGTTTTTT; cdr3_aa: CASSPGQYVGELFF
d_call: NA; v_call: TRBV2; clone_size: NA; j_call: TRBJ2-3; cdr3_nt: TGTGCCAGCAGTGAGTCATGGCTAGCTATGGATACGCAGTATTTT; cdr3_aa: CASSESWLAMDTQYF
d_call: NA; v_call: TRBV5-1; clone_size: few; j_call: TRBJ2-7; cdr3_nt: TGCGCCAGCATGCGGGGACAGCGGTTAAGCTACGAGCAGTACTTC; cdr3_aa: CASMRGQRLSYEQYF
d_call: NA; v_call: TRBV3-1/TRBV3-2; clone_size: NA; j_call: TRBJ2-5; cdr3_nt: TGTGCCAGCAGTCGCAGTGGGGCCCTTCTTGAGTACTTC; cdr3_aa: CASSRSGALLEYF
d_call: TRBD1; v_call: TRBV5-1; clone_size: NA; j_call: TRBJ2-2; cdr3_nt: TGCGCCAGCAGTCCCGGGACAGGGGGAGTAAACACCGGGGAGCTGTTTTTT; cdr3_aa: CASSPGTGGVNTGELFF
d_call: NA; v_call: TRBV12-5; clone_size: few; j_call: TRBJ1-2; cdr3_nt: TGTGCTAGTGGTCGCGGGGGCTATGGCTACACCTTC; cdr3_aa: CASGRGGYGYTF
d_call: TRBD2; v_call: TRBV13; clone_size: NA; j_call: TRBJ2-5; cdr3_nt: TGTGCCAGCAGCTCCCGGCGGGGGGGGGAGACCCAGTACTTC; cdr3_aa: CASSSRRGGETQYF
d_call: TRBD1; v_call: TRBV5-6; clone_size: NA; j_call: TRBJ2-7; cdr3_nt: TGTGCCAGCAGCGCACGAAACAGGGGAAAAGAGCAGTACTTC; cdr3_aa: CASSARNRGKEQYF